This TCR beta chain was captured in a study of Tregs in tolerant kidney transplant recipients. Study conclusions and caveats: Validation in larger populations is needed because few patients were studied.

A remark on this clone: Its matching antigen is unknown.

Data came from immunoSEQ multiplex PCR; TCRdb stores just in-frame clones and leaves some out. The sample shows fewer than 3,000 clones, around 38% of them seen only once. The sequenced sample consisted of Tregs from blood cultured with allogeneic cells. The origin of this receptor is a human donor in good health.

The CDR3 spells CASSPFWSSYEQYF. The CDR3 DNA follows: TGTGCCAGCAGCCCATTCTGGAGCTCCTACGAGCAGTACTTC. The chain couples TRBV6-6 to TRBJ2-7; D is unclear. In germline, CDR1 is MNHNY, CDR2 SVGAGI (reference sequence). Trimming left V 6 bases short and J 0 bases short, with 12 bases between. CDR3 length: 14 residues.